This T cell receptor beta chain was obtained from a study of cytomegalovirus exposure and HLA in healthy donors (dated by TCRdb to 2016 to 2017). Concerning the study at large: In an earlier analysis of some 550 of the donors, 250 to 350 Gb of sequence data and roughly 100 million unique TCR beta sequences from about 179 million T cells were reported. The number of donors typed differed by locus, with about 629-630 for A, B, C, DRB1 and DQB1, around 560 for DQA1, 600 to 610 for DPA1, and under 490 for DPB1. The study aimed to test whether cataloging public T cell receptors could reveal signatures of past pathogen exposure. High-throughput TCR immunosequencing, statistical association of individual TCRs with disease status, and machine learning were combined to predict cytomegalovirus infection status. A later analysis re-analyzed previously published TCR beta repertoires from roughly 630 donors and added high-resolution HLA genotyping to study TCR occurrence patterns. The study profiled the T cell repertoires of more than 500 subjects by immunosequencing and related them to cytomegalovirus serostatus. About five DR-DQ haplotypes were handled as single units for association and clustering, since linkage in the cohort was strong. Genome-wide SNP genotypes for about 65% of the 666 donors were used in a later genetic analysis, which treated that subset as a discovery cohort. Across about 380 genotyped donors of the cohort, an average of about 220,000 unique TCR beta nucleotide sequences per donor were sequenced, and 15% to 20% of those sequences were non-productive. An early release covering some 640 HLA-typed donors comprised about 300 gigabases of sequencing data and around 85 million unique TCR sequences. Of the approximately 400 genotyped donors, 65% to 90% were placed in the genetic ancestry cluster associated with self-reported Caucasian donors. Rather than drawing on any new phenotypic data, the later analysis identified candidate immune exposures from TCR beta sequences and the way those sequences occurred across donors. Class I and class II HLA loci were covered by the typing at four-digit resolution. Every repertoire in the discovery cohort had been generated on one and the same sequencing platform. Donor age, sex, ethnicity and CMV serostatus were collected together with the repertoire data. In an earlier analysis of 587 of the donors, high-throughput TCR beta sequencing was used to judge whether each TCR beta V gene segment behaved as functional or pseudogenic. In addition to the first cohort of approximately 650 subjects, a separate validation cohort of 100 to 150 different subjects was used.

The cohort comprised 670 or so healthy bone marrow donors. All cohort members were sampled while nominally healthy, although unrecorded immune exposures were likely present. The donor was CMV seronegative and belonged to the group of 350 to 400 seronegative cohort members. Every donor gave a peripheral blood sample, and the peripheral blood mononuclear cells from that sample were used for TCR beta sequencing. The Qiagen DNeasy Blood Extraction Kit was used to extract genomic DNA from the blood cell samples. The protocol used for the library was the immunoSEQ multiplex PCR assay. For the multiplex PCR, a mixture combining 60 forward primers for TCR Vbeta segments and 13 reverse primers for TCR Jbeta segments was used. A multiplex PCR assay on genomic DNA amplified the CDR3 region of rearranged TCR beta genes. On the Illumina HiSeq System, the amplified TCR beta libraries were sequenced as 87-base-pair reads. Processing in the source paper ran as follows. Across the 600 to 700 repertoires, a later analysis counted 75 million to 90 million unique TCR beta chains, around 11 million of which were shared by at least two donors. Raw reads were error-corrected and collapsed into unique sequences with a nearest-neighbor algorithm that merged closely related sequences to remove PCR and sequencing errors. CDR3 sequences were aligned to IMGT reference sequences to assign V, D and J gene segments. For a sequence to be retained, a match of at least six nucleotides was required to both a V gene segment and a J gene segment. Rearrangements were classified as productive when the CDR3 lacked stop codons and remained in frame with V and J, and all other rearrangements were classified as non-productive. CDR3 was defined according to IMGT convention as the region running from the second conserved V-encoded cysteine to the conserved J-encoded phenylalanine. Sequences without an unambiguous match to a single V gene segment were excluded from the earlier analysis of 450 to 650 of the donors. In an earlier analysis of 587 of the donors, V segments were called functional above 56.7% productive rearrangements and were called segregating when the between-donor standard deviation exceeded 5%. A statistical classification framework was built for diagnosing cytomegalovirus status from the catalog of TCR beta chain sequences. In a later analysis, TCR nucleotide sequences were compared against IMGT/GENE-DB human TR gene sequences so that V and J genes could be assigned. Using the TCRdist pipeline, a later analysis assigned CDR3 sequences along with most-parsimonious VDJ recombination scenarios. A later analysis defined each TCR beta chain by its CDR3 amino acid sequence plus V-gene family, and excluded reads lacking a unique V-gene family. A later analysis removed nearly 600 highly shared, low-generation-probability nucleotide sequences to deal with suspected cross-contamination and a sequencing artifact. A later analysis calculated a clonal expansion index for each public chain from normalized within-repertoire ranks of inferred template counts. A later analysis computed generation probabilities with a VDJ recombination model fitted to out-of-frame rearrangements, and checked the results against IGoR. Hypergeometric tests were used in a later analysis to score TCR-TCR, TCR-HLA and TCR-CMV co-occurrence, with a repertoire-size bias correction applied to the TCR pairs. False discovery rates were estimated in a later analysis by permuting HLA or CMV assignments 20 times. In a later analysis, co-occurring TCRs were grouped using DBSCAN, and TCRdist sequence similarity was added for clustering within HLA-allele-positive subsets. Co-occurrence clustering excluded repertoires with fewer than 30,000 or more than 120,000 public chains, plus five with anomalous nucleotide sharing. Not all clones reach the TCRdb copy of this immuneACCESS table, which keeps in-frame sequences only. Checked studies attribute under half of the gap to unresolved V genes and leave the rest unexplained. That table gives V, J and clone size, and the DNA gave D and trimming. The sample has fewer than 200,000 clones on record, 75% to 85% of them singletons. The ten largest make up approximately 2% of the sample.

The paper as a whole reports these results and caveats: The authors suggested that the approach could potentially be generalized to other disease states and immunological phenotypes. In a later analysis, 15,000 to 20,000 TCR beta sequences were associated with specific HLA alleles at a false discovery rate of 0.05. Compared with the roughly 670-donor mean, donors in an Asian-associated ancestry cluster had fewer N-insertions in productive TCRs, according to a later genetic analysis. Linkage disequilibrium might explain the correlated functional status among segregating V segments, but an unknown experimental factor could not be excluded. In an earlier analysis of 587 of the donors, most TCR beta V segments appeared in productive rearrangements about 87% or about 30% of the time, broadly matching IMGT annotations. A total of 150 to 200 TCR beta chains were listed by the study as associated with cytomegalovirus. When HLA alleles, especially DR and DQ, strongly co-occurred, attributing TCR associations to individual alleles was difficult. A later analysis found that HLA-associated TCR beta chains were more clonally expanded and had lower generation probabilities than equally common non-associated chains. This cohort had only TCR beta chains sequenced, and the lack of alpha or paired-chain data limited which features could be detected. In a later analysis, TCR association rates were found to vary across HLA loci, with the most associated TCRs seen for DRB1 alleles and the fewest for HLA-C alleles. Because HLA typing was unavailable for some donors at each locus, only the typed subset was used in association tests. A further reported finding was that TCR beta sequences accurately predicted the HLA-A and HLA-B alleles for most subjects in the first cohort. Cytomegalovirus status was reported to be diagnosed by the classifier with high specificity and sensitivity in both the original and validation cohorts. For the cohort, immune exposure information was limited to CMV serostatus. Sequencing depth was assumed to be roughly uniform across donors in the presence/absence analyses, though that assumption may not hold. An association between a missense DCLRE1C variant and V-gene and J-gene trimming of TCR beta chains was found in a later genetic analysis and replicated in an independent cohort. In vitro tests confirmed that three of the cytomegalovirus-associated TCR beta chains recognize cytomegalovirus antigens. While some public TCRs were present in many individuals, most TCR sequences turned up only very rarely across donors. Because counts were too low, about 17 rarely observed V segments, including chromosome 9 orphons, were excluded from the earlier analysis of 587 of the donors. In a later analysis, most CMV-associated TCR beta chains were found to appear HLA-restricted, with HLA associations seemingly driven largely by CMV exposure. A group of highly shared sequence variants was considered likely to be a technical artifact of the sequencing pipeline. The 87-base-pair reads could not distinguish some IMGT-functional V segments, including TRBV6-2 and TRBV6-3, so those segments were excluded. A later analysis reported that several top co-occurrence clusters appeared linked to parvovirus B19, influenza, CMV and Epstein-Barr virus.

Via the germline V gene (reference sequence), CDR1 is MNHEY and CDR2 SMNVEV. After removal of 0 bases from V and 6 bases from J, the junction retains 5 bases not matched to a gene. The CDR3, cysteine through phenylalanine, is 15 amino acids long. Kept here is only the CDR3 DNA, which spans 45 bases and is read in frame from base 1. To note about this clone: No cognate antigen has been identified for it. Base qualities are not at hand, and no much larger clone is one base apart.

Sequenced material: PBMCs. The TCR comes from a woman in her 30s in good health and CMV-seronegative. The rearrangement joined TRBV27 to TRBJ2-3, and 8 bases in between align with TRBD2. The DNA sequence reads TGTGCCAGCAGTTTATCCGGGAGGGCCGGGGATACGCAGTATTTT. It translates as CASSLSGRAGDTQYF.